A single sample gave rise to the 21 T cell receptor beta chains below, sequenced in a study of glioma-infiltrating T cells after dendritic cell vaccination (dated by TCRdb to about 2016). The library was obtained by the immunoSEQ multiplex PCR assay. TCRdb re-hosts the immuneACCESS table, in-frame sequences only. Its copies lack some clones; in the studies checked, an unresolved V gene accounts for under half of them, and the cause for the rest is not known. The sample includes almost 90,000 clones, with less than 90% observed a single time. The ten most abundant clones make up around 6.5% of the sample. The time point label of this sample denotes: after dendritic cell vaccination, including at tumor progression/relapse. This specimen was blood, taken after dendritic cell vaccination. The receptors come from a human donor with glioblastoma.

This clone was seen more than once but under ten times. CDR3 region: CASSIVEGHTEAFF. CDR3 in DNA: TGTGCCAGTAGTATAGTCGAGGGTCACACTGAAGCTTTCTTT. The V and J genes are TRBV19 and TRBJ1-1; D uncertain. This CDR3 spans 14 amino acids. Germline V gene data show CDR1 as LNHDA and CDR2 as SQIVND (reference sequence). Trimming shortened V by 1 base and J by 3 bases, and 9 bases separated the two germline ends.

To note about this clone: Other DNA variants within this sample encode the same CDR3. This CDR3 is CAWGTMNTEAFF. CDR3 sequence (DNA): TGTGCCTGGGGAACTATGAACACTGAAGCTTTCTTT. The chain combines TRBV30 with TRBJ1-1; no clear D. The germline V gene has CDR1 GTSNPN and CDR2 SVGIG (reference sequence). The CDR3 extends over 12 amino acids. The V gene lost 5 bases and the J gene lost 0 bases, with 7 bases spanning the gap. Full variable domain (missing parts from reference TRBV30 and TRBJ1-1): SQTIHQWPATLVQPVGSPLSLECTVEGTSNPNLYWYRQAAGRGLQLLFYSVGIGQISSEVPQNLSASRPQDRQFILSSKKLLLSDSGFYLCAWGTMNTEAFFGQGTRLTVV.

The V gene is TRBV2, the J gene TRBJ2-1; 11 bases agree with TRBD2. Germline CDR1 and CDR2: SNHLY and FYNNEI. The CDR3 extends over 13 amino acids. V shed 7 bases, J shed 13 bases, and the junction held 9 bases outside the gene matches. CDR3 in DNA: TGTGCCAGCACCGGGCTAGCGGGGGGTCTCCAGTTCTTC. Amino acid sequence: CASTGLAGGLQFF. Looking up the rest from reference TRBV2 and TRBJ2-1 gives the full variable domain: EPEVTQTPSHQVTQMGQEVILRCVPISNHLYFYWYRQILGQKVEFLVSFYNNEISEKSEIFDDQFSVERPDGSNFTLKIRSTKLEDSAMYFCASTGLAGGLQFFGPGTRLTVL.

V usage is TRBV4-3 and J usage is TRBJ1-4; a possible D gene is TRBD1 (6 bases). V lost 6 bases and J 8 bases, leaving 19 bases between the germline ends. The CDR3 contains 15 residues. The germline CDR1 and CDR2 sequences are LGHNA and YSLEER. CDR3 sequence reads: CASSLTGQAGEKLFF. The DNA of the CDR3 is TGCGCCAGCAGTCTTACAGGGCAAGCAGGGGAAAAACTGTTTTTT.

The V and J genes are TRBV6-5 and TRBJ1-1; weak D call: TRBD1 (5 bases). Germline CDR1 reads MNHEY; CDR2 reads SVGAGI. The CDR3 contains 13 residues. V lost 6 bases to trimming and J lost 11 bases, with 19 bases between them. The CDR3 loop reads CASSADKGFLAFF. The DNA of the CDR3 is TGTGCCAGCAGCGCGGACAAGGGTTTTCTGGCTTTCTTT.

The J gene is TRBJ2-3, the V gene TRBV7-2; D possibly corresponds to TRBD2 (5 bases). CDR1 and CDR2 from the germline V gene are SGHTA and FQGNSA. The V end lost 7 bases, the J end lost 2 bases, and 19 bases lay between the germline ends. The CDR3 runs to 16 residues. CDR3: CASNHPEERSTDTQYF. The CDR3 nucleotides are TGTGCCAGCAACCACCCGGAGGAGAGGTCCACAGATACGCAGTATTTT.

This sequence joins TRBV5-1 and TRBJ2-2, with TRBD1 identical over 7 bases. Unmatched junction bases numbered 3, after V lost 0 bases and J lost 4 bases. The CDR3 length is 15 residues. Germline V CDR1 and CDR2: SGHRS, YFSETQ. CDR3 residues: CASSLDRGSTGELFF. CDR3 DNA sequence: TGCGCCAGCAGCTTGGACAGGGGAAGCACCGGGGAGCTGTTTTTT.

The chain combines TRBV7-3 with TRBJ2-2; 13 bases align to TRBD2. From germline, CDR1 is SGHTA and CDR2 FQGTGA. CDR3 length: 15 amino acids. J was trimmed by 5 bases and V by 3 bases; bases with no gene match: 0. The CDR3 nucleotides are TGTGCCAGCAGCTTGGGACTAGCGGGAACCGGGGAGCTGTTTTTT. Translated, it gives CASSLGLAGTGELFF.

The V gene is TRBV28, the J gene TRBJ2-3, with D possibly matching TRBD1 (5 bases). CDR3 length: 15 amino acids. Between the trimmed V and J ends, which lost 7 bases and 1 base, there was a span of 15 bases. The germline V gene encodes CDR1 MDHEN and CDR2 SYDVKM. CDR3 in amino acids: CASKSQAKGTDTQYF. Written as DNA, the CDR3 is TGTGCCAGCAAGTCACAGGCCAAGGGCACAGATACGCAGTATTTT.

The chain couples TRBV5-6 to TRBJ1-3, with no clear D. Germline V CDR1 and CDR2: SGHDT, YYEEEE. CDR3 length equals 15 residues. V lost 4 bases to trimming and J lost 7 bases, with 18 bases between them. CDR3 protein: CASSERTASGNTIYF. The CDR3 region has the DNA TGTGCCAGCAGCGAAAGGACCGCCAGCGGGAACACCATATATTTT.

The genes are TRBV7-2 and TRBJ1-1; tentatively, D is TRBD1 (6 bases). The V gene lost 5 bases and the J gene lost 1 base, with 11 bases spanning the gap. Germline V lookup: CDR1 SGHTA, CDR2 FQGNSA. The CDR3 totals 14 residues. CDR3 in DNA: TGTGCCAGCAGCCCATCGACAGGGAACACTGAAGCTTTCTTT. The encoded protein is CASSPSTGNTEAFF.

The rearrangement links TRBV30 to TRBJ2-1, with TRBD2 identical over 9 bases. Trimming removed 0 bases from V and 6 bases from J; junction bases left unmatched: 6. Germline V gives CDR1 GTSNPN, CDR2 SVGIG (reference sequence). The CDR3 covers 15 residues. This CDR3 is CAWSVSGGGVNEQFF. DNA of the CDR3: TGTGCCTGGAGTGTTTCCGGCGGGGGGGTCAATGAGCAGTTCTTC.

The chain is built from TRBV29-1 and TRBJ2-1; TRBD2 matches at 14 bases. This CDR3 region has 17 residues. Per the germline V gene, CDR1 is SQVTM and CDR2 is ANQGSEA. V lost 3 bases and J lost 6; bases outside the gene matches: 10. DNA of the CDR3: TGCAGCGTTGACCGGACTAGCGGGGGGCTATTACTCAATGAGCAGTTCTTC. Protein product: CSVDRTSGGLLLNEQFF.

The genes are TRBV7-2 and TRBJ1-5, with TRBD1 identical over 9 bases. V shed 1 base and J 7 bases; nucleotides not matched to a gene: 8. The CDR3 spans 16 residues. Germline CDR1 is SGHTA and CDR2 is FQGNSA. In DNA form, the CDR3 reads TGTGCCAGCAGCTTAGGGGGACAGGGCGAGGGGCAGCCCCAGCATTTT. Amino acid sequence: CASSLGGQGEGQPQHF. The full variable domain, its missing parts supplied by reference TRBV7-2 and TRBJ1-5, is GAGVSQSPSNKVTEKGKDVELRCDPISGHTALYWYRQSLGQGLEFLIYFQGNSAPDKSGLPSDRFSAERTGGSVSTLTIQRTQQEDSAVYLCASSLGGQGEGQPQHFGDGTRLSIL.

The chain employs TRBV30 and TRBJ1-3; 7 nucleotides line up with TRBD1. This CDR3 has 14 amino acids. Germline lookup yields CDR1 GTSNPN and CDR2 SVGIG (reference sequence). V trimming: 2 bases; J trimming: 8 bases; junction bases outside the gene matches: 9. The CDR3 DNA is TGTGCCTGGAGTCCCCTTGGACAGGTTTACACCATATATTTT. Translated, it gives CAWSPLGQVYTIYF.

Notes on this clone: The same CDR3 also results from other DNA sequences found in this sample. The rearrangement joins TRBV20-1 to TRBJ2-3; D gene unclear. Germline V gene lookup returns CDR1 DFQATT and CDR2 SNEGSKA (reference sequence). V was cut by 4 bases and J by 6 bases, with 5 bases left in between. The CDR3 contains 10 residues. CDR3 amino acids: CSANQDTQYF. Written as DNA, the CDR3 is TGCAGTGCTAACCAGGATACGCAGTATTTT.

J is TRBJ1-6 and V is TRBV7-2, with 10 positions matching TRBD1. The V gene's germline CDR1 is SGHTA and CDR2 FQGNSA. V gave up 0 bases and J gave up 8 bases; unmatched junction bases: 1. The CDR3 is 15 residues long. CDR3: CASSLAGQGYSPLHF. Here the CDR3 DNA reads TGTGCCAGCAGCTTAGCGGGACAGGGGTATTCACCCCTCCACTTT.

This clone was seen a single time. The chain employs TRBV5-6 and TRBJ2-1, with a weak D call TRBD2 (5 bases). V lost 1 base, J lost 4 bases, and 12 bases lay in between. Germline lookup yields CDR1 SGHDT and CDR2 YYEEEE. The CDR3 contains 15 residues. CDR3 coding DNA: TGTGCCAGCAGCTTGAGGGCCGGGATATACAATGAGCAGTTCTTC. This sequence encodes CASSLRAGIYNEQFF.

This clone was counted a few times. The gene calls are TRBV6-5 and TRBJ2-5, with 9 bases fitting TRBD2. Trimming took 0 bases from V and 2 from J; bases not matched to a gene: 1. The CDR3 has 15 amino acids. Germline lookup yields CDR1 MNHEY and CDR2 SVGAGI. CDR3 DNA: TGTGCCAGCAGTTACTCGCTAGCGGGGCAAGAGACCCAGTACTTC. This gives the protein CASSYSLAGQETQYF.

This clone has a single count. The gene calls are TRBV6-5 and TRBJ2-3; 7 bases agree with TRBD1. V gave up 6 bases and J gave up 2 bases; unmatched junction bases: 5. CDR1 and CDR2 from the germline V gene are MNHEY and SVGAGI. The CDR3 totals 14 residues. The CDR3 loop is CASSLTGFTDTQYF. CDR3 nucleotide sequence: TGTGCCAGCAGCTTGACAGGGTTCACAGATACGCAGTATTTT.

The chain is built from TRBV11-2 and TRBJ2-3; 12 bases align to TRBD2. The germline CDR1 and CDR2 sequences are SGHAT and FQNNGV. V trimming: 3 bases; J trimming: 8 bases; junction bases outside the gene matches: 6. There are 15 residues in the CDR3. The CDR3, as DNA: TGTGCCAGCAGCTTCCTAGCGGGGGGGCGGAGTACGCAGTATTTT. Its translation: CASSFLAGGRSTQYF. The entire variable domain, with the rest obtained from reference TRBV11-2 and TRBJ2-3, is as follows: EAGVAQSPRYKIIEKRQSVAFWCNPISGHATLYWYQQILGQGPKLLIQFQNNGVVDDSQLPKDRFSAERLKGVDSTLKIQPAKLEDSAVYLCASSFLAGGRSTQYFGPGTRLTVL.